Each of the 6 T cell receptor beta chains below was sequenced from the same sample in a study of liver allograft versus peripheral blood T cells. Study-wide context: What was compared were the T cell receptor repertoires in transplanted livers and those in the peripheral blood of recipients.

Using its own MiXCR run on the reads, TCRdb lists one record per CDR3 protein. The data hold approximately 9,000 distinct CDR3 sequences, with around 19% observed a single time. These receptors all come from a human patient who had a liver transplant. Some of the T cells might come from the graft donor.

For this clonotype: A much more abundant neighbour one base away suggests this may be a read error. This chain uses TRBV19 with TRBJ1-6; tentatively, D is TRBD1 (5 bases). This CDR3 has 18 amino acids. Germline V lookup: CDR1 LNHDA, CDR2 SQIVND (reference sequence). CDR3 sequence reads: CASSIPRRGGIYNSPIHF. For the CDR3, the DNA is TGTGCCAGTAGTATACCCCGGCGGGGGGGGATCTATAATTCACCCATCCACTTT. The full variable domain, with the rest looked up from reference TRBV19 and TRBJ1-6, is DGGITQSPKYLFRKEGQNVTLSCEQNLNHDAMYWYRQDPGQGLRLIYYSQIVNDFQKGDIAEGYSVSREKKESFPLTVTSAQKNPTAFYLCASSIPRRGGIYNSPIHFGNGTRLTVT.

This rearrangement joins TRBV12-5 to TRBJ1-2; TRBD1 might be the D (6 bases). Germline V lookup: CDR1 LGHNT, CDR2 FRNRAP. The CDR3 has 15 residues. V lost 4 bases to trimming and J lost 5 bases, with 17 bases between them. CDR3 protein: CASGSHDRPRYGYTF. The CDR3 DNA is TGTGCTAGTGGTTCGCATGACAGGCCTCGATATGGCTACACCTTC.

This clonotype is deemed medium-sized. The gene calls are TRBV13 and TRBJ1-1, with 7 bases fitting TRBD1. The V gene end was trimmed by 7 bases and the J gene end by 2 bases; junction bases not matched to a gene: 4. The CDR3 sequence is 13 residues long. The germline gives CDR1 PRHDT, CDR2 FYEKMQ (reference sequence). DNA of the CDR3: TGTGCCAGCAAACGGGACAGAAACACTGAAGCTTTCTTT. This codes for CASKRDRNTEAFF.

The chain employs TRBV5-6 and TRBJ2-7; D gene uncertain. CDR1 SGHDT and CDR2 YYEEEE come from the germline V gene. There are 12 residues in the CDR3. Trimming stripped 2 bases from V and 2 bases from J, with 5 bases between. CDR3 sequence: CASSFGAYEQYF. The CDR3 nucleotides read TGTGCCAGCAGCTTTGGAGCCTACGAGCAGTACTTC.

This clonotype was observed many times. The chain joins TRBV7-9 to TRBJ1-1; D remains ambiguous. Trimming shortened V by 1 base and J by 4 bases, and 10 bases separated the two germline ends. CDR1 SEHNR and CDR2 FQNEAQ come from the germline V gene (reference sequence). CDR3 length: 14 amino acids. CDR3 nucleotide sequence: TGTGCCAGCAGCTTAGGCCCATCGACCACTGAAGCTTTCTTT. It is translated as CASSLGPSTTEAFF.

This clonotype has only a few counts. The chain uses TRBV14 and TRBJ2-7, with 7 bases that match TRBD2. The CDR3 spans 13 residues. Looked up from germline, CDR1 is SGHDN and CDR2 is FVKESK. V lost 4 bases and J lost 1; bases outside the gene matches: 1. The CDR3 sequence: CASSLGGSYEQYF. CDR3 DNA sequence: TGTGCCAGCAGCCTCGGGGGGTCCTACGAGCAGTACTTC.